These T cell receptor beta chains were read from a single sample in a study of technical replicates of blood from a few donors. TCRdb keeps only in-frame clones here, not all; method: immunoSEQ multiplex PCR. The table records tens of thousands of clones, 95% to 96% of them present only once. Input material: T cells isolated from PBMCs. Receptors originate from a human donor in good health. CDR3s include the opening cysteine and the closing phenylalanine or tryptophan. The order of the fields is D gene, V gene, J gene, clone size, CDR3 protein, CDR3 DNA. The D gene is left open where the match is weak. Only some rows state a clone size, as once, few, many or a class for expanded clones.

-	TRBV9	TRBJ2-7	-	CASSRDKSEDEQYF	TGTGCCAGCAGTCGGGACAAAAGCGAGGACGAGCAGTACTTC
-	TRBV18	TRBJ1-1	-	CASSPPGLNTEAFF	TGTGCCAGCTCGCCCCCGGGATTGAACACTGAAGCTTTCTTT
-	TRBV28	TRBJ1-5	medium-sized	CASSLLQGGNQPQHF	TGTGCCAGCAGTTTATTACAGGGTGGCAATCAGCCCCAGCATTTT
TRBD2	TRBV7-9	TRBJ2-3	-	CASSSLSGLAGTQYF	TGTGCCAGCAGCTCTCTATCGGGACTAGCGGGTACGCAGTATTTT
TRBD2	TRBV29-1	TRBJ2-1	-	CSVEGVSGYPSSYNEQFF	TGCAGCGTTGAAGGGGTTAGCGGGTATCCGAGCTCCTACAATGAGCAGTTCTTC
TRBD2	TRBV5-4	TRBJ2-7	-	CASSAGLAGLGYEQYF	TGTGCCAGCAGCGCTGGACTAGCGGGACTGGGGTACGAGCAGTACTTC
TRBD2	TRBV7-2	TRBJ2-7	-	CASSLGLAAYEQYF	TGTGCCAGCAGCTTGGGACTAGCGGCCTACGAGCAGTACTTC
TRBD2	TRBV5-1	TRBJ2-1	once	CASSPRLAGVHEQFF	TGCGCCAGCAGCCCGAGACTAGCGGGAGTACACGAGCAGTTCTTC
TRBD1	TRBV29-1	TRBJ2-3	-	CSVGQGAPDTQYF	TGCAGCGTTGGACAGGGGGCACCAGATACGCAGTATTTT
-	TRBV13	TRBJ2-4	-	CASSLHGRIGKNIQYF	TGTGCCAGCAGCTTACACGGGAGAATAGGCAAAAACATTCAGTACTTC
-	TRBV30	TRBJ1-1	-	CACNEPGAATEAFF	TGTGCCTGCAACGAACCGGGAGCAGCCACTGAAGCTTTCTTT
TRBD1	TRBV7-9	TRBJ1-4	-	CASSHRQGREKLFF	TGTGCCAGCAGCCACCGACAGGGCCGTGAAAAACTGTTTTTT
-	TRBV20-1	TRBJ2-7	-	CSARRGGEQYF	TGCAGTGCCCGAAGGGGTGGCGAGCAGTACTTC
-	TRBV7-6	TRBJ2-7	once	CASSLDRAAEQYF	TGTGCCAGCAGCTTAGACAGGGCGGCTGAGCAGTACTTC
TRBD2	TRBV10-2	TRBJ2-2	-	CASSVAGVTGELFF	TGCGCCAGCAGTGTCGCGGGGGTGACCGGGGAGCTGTTTTTT
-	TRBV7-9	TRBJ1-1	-	CASSLQGSTEAFF	TGTGCCAGCAGCTTACAGGGGAGCACTGAAGCTTTCTTT
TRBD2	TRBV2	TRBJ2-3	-	CASGGLAGGRDTQYF	TGTGCCAGCGGGGGACTAGCGGGAGGGAGAGATACGCAGTATTTT
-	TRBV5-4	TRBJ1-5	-	CASSNSLSNQPQHF	TGTGCCAGCAGTAACAGTTTAAGCAATCAGCCCCAGCATTTT
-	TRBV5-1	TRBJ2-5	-	CASSLATYTSETQYF	TGCGCCAGCAGCTTGGCTACTTACACTAGCGAGACCCAGTACTTC
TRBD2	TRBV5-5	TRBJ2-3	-	CASSWGLADDTQYF	TGTGCCAGCAGCTGGGGACTAGCGGACGATACGCAGTATTTT
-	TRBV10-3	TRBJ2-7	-	CAISVSSYEQYF	TGTGCCATCAGTGTATCCAGCTACGAGCAGTACTTC
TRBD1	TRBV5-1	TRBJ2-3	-	CASSLGQGLGDTDTQYF	TGCGCCAGCAGCTTGGGACAGGGCCTGGGGGACACAGATACGCAGTATTTT
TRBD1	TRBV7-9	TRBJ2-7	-	CASSSDRGSGEQYF	TGTGCCAGCAGCTCCGACAGGGGCAGCGGCGAGCAGTACTTC
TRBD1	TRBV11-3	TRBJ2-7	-	CASSLAGQGYEQYF	TGTGCCAGCAGCCTTGCGGGACAGGGGTACGAGCAGTACTTC